At least ten counts were recorded for the clone carrying this T cell receptor (beta chain). The antigen is not known. These data originate in a study of early T cells in non-severe SARS-CoV-2 infection. Study at large: The chains were unpaired, and the sequenced material was bulk RNA from unsorted whole blood. Study-wide findings and caveats: Lookups in VDJdb leaned toward anti-spike CD8 responses and missed private and CD4 specificities.

Each cDNA molecule carried a unique molecular identifier. TCRdb redid the calling of the 5' RACE reads with MiXCR, one entry per CDR3 protein. The sample lists around 50,000 distinct CDR3 sequences, around 9.1% occurring once. The specimen sequenced was whole blood. This TCR was recovered from an adult who was a healthcare worker with PCR-confirmed SARS-CoV-2 infection or an uninfected control (not recorded which).

CDR3 sequence: CASSENDTVFFGANVLTF. The CDR3 DNA reads TGTGCCAGCAGCGAGAACGACACCGTCTTTTTTGGGGCCAACGTCCTGACTTTC. J is TRBJ2-6 and V is TRBV7-9, with D hard to call. The V gene lost 5 bases and the J gene lost 3 bases, with 20 bases spanning the gap. Germline V gives CDR1 SEHNR, CDR2 FQNEAQ (reference sequence). This CDR3 is 18 amino acids long.